This paragraph covers one T cell receptor beta chain sequence. What it binds is not known. Repertoires were generated with immunoSEQ multiplex PCR, while TCRdb's copy carries only in-frame clones and drops some. Seen here are 80,000 or so clones, approximately 90% observed once, and the top ten hold 4.5% to 5.5%. These data come from a study of T cell responses to AZD1222 COVID-19 vaccine. Findings and caveats of the study: Donors, mostly white British, included more females; clonal diversity was possibly underestimated. Spike-wide coverage was observed for vaccine-associated CD4 TCRs, with dominant responses at 160-218 and 743-854.

The CDR3 sequence is 14 residues long. With 4 bases clipped from V and 5 bases from J, the junction kept 6 bases outside the gene matches. Germline values: CDR1 SGDLS, CDR2 YYNGEE. Sample: peripheral blood, taken on day 0 of MenACWY control vaccination. V gene TRBV9 combines with J gene TRBJ1-5, with 7 nucleotides matching TRBD1. This receptor was obtained from an adult in good health. This CDR3 reads CASSPRGQDQPQHF. Written as DNA, the CDR3 is TGTGCCAGCAGCCCTCGAGGACAGGATCAGCCCCAGCATTTT.